This T cell receptor beta chain was sequenced during a study of cytomegalovirus exposure and HLA in healthy donors (dated 2017 in TCRdb). About the investigation overall: The 650 to 800 repertoires of the first cohort and the approximately 110 validation repertoires were produced on the same platform, according to a later analysis. Besides the first cohort of approximately 670 subjects, a separate validation cohort made up of roughly 120 different subjects was used. The study combined high-throughput TCR immunosequencing, statistical association of individual TCRs with disease status, and machine learning to predict cytomegalovirus infection status. The study aimed to test whether signatures of past pathogen exposure could be identified by cataloging public T cell receptors.

Overall study results and their limits: Most TCR sequences were seen in very few donors, while some public TCRs were found in many individuals. The study listed approximately 150 TCR beta chains as associated with cytomegalovirus. A later analysis had no HLA typing for the validation cohort, so co-occurrence there was scored across all 130 or so repertoires. In a later analysis, TCRs clustered in the first cohort were found to also tend to co-occur in the 120 or so validation repertoires, with approximately 95% of cluster scores above 0. The classifier was reported to diagnose cytomegalovirus status with high specificity and sensitivity in both the original cohort and the validation cohort. According to the authors, the approach could potentially be generalized to other disease states and immunological phenotypes. In vitro tests confirmed that a few of the cytomegalovirus-associated TCR beta chains recognize cytomegalovirus antigens.

Library preparation was by the immunoSEQ multiplex PCR assay. The published analysis was carried out like this. A statistical classification framework was built to diagnose cytomegalovirus status from the catalog of TCR beta chain sequences. TCRdb mirrors the immuneACCESS table, restricted to in-frame sequences. Some clones are absent from its copies; in checked studies, under half trace to an unresolved V gene, and the reason for the others is unknown. That table supplies the V and J calls and clone size; D and trimming were determined from the DNA. The sample table records under 250,000 clones; just under 90% of these occur just once. About 2.5% of the sample rests with the top ten. Separate from the roughly 650-subject first cohort, the validation cohort of 95 to 150 subjects was the group to which the donors belonged. V and J lose 6 bases and 6 bases, and a span of 18 bases separates them. From the cysteine through the phenylalanine, the CDR3 covers 15 amino acids. Only the CDR3 part of the read is kept: 45 bases, read in frame from the first base. CDR1 and CDR2 are read off the germline V gene as SGHTA and FQGNSA.

As regards this clone: This receptor's antigen is unknown. Per-base qualities were not stored, and no clone one base away is much larger.

The clonotype was recovered from a man aged 18 to 29 in good health and CMV-seronegative. Recombination connected TRBV7-2 to TRBJ2-1, with TRBD2 as a weak D call on 5 bases. Sample: PBMCs. CDR3 region: CASSQLGGRFNEQFF. The DNA sequence reads TGTGCCAGCAGTCAGCTCGGCGGGCGATTCAATGAGCAGTTCTTC.